This T cell receptor (beta chain) was identified during a study of blood T cell repertoires in COVID-19. Study-level information: Samples of COVID-19 (acute and convalescent) were obtained from the United States, Italy and Spain. Nucleic acid was either cDNA or gDNA, and it came from T cells, B-cell-depleted T cells, or PBMCs.

The V gene's germline CDR1 is MGHDK and CDR2 SYGVNS. After removal of 1 base from V and 3 bases from J, the junction contained 6 bases not matched to a gene. The CDR3 loop spans 15 amino acids. Study processing details: Using reference gene primer amplification, nucleated cell counts were estimated. Only in-frame clones appear in the TCRdb table, and some are missing; sequencing was by immunoSEQ multiplex PCR. V and J calls and clone size are copied from that table; D and trimming were computed from the DNA. The data contain fewer than 200,000 clones, around 85% of them singletons. Sequencing input: peripheral blood. The rearrangement uses TRBV25-1 and TRBJ2-7; TRBD1 matches 7 bases. This TCR derives from a man in his forties or fifties with active or convalescent COVID-19. The CDR3 region is CASSELAGGSYEQYF. In DNA form, the CDR3 reads TGTGCCAGCAGTGAATTGGCAGGGGGAAGCTACGAGCAGTACTTC.